A selection of T cell receptor beta chains follows, all from one sample in a study of blood T cell repertoires in COVID-19. Assay used: immunoSEQ multiplex PCR; TCRdb lists only in-frame clones, some missing. Of 120,000 or so clones in the sample, about 79% were seen once. The specimen was peripheral blood. The receptors were sampled from a man aged 40-50 years with active or convalescent COVID-19. Each CDR3 is given with its conserved first and last residue. A D gene is named only where the DNA matches it firmly. Clone size is shown for a subset of rows, as once, few, many or a class of expanded clone.

j_call,v_call,clone_size,d_call,cdr3_aa,cdr3_nt
TRBJ1-3,TRBV6-1,few,-,CASSEIRGSGNTIYF,TGTGCCAGCAGTGAAATAAGGGGCTCTGGAAACACCATATATTTT
TRBJ2-6,TRBV7-8,-,-,CASSLPSGANVLTF,TGTGCCAGCAGCTTACCATCTGGGGCCAACGTCCTGACTTTC
TRBJ1-3,TRBV18,-,-,CASSPPGQSNTIYF,TGTGCCAGCTCACCTCCGGGACAAAGTAACACCATATATTTT
TRBJ1-1,TRBV19,-,-,CASSIGRGRQQRMNTEAFF,TGTGCCAGTAGTATCGGCAGGGGCCGCCAACAACGCATGAACACTGAAGCTTTCTTT
TRBJ2-3,TRBV4-1,-,-,CASSQGNGGGGDTQYF,TGCGCCAGCAGCCAAGGGAACGGGGGAGGAGGAGATACGCAGTATTTT
TRBJ1-1,TRBV5-1,-,-,CASSFAGNTEAFF,TGCGCCAGCAGCTTCGCCGGGAACACTGAAGCTTTCTTT
TRBJ2-1,TRBV7-8,many,-,CASTSLGTSSTYNEQFF,TGTGCCAGCACATCATTGGGCACGTCTAGCACCTACAATGAGCAGTTCTTC
TRBJ1-1,TRBV6-2/TRBV6-3,-,-,CASSFPGGAEAFF,TGTGCCAGCAGTTTCCCCGGGGGGGCTGAAGCTTTCTTT
TRBJ2-2,TRBV11-1,-,-,CASSPRGTGELFF,TGTGCCAGCAGCCCCAGGGGAACCGGGGAGCTGTTTTTT
TRBJ1-1,TRBV4-1,few,-,CASSQPIRTTVWAEAFF,TGCGCCAGCAGCCAACCAATCCGCACAACAGTTTGGGCTGAAGCTTTCTTT
TRBJ1-1,TRBV6-5,-,-,CASSYLMGGNTEAFF,TGTGCCAGCAGTTACCTCATGGGGGGGAACACTGAAGCTTTCTTT
TRBJ1-1,TRBV28,-,TRBD1,CASRYRGLMNTEAFF,TGTGCCAGCCGCTACAGGGGGTTAATGAACACTGAAGCTTTCTTT
TRBJ1-1,TRBV30,-,-,CAWAYQGLGEAFF,TGTGCCTGGGCGTACCAGGGATTGGGTGAAGCTTTCTTT
TRBJ1-2,TRBV11-2,-,-,CASSLAPAAGKGYTF,TGTGCCAGCAGCTTAGCTCCCGCGGCGGGGAAGGGCTACACCTTC
TRBJ1-6,TRBV6-4,once,-,CASSDQGMNSPLHF,TGTGCCAGCAGTGACCAGGGTATGAATTCACCCCTCCACTTT
TRBJ1-4,TRBV9,-,TRBD1,CASLGQVNEKLFF,TGTGCCAGCCTAGGACAGGTAAATGAAAAACTGTTTTTT
TRBJ1-4,TRBV6-5,-,-,CASTSRGEKLFF,TGTGCCAGCACCTCCAGAGGTGAAAAACTGTTTTTT
TRBJ2-5,TRBV7-3,-,-,CASSLTREETQYF,TGTGCCAGCAGCTTAACGAGGGAAGAGACCCAGTACTTC
TRBJ2-2,TRBV18,-,TRBD1,CASSLLGQGSTGELFF,TGTGCCAGCTCGCTTCTGGGACAGGGGTCCACCGGGGAGCTGTTTTTT
TRBJ1-5,TRBV23-1,-,TRBD1,CGTGGSRQPQHF,TGCGGAACAGGGGGTTCGCGGCAGCCCCAGCATTTT
TRBJ2-7,TRBV11-2,-,TRBD2,CASSPHSGRMEQYF,TGTGCCAGCAGCCCCCACAGCGGGAGAATGGAGCAGTACTTC
TRBJ1-1,TRBV5-1,few,-,CASSPLGRENTEAFF,TGCGCCAGCAGCCCCCTAGGACGGGAGAACACTGAAGCTTTCTTT
TRBJ2-7,TRBV9,-,-,CASSVEDAAGHEQYF,TGTGCCAGCAGCGTAGAAGACGCGGCGGGGCACGAGCAGTACTTC
TRBJ2-5,TRBV14,-,TRBD1,CASTAGGTKTQYF,TGTGCCAGCACAGCAGGGGGCACGAAGACCCAGTACTTC
TRBJ2-1,TRBV9,many,-,CASSVTGDLNEQFF,TGTGCCAGCAGCGTCACCGGGGACTTAAATGAGCAGTTCTTC
TRBJ2-3,TRBV6-4,many,TRBD2,CASSDSSGGTDTQYF,TGTGCCAGCAGTGACTCTAGCGGGGGCACAGATACGCAGTATTTT
TRBJ2-3,TRBV4-3,-,-,CASSQDYTDTQYF,TGCGCCAGCAGCCAAGATTACACAGATACGCAGTATTTT
TRBJ2-7,TRBV5-1,-,TRBD2,CASSFVRGEYEQYF,TGCGCCAGCAGCTTCGTTCGGGGGGAGTACGAGCAGTACTTC
TRBJ2-7,TRBV24-1,-,-,CATSDLSGGRADEQYF,TGTGCCACCAGTGATTTGTCGGGCGGCAGGGCCGACGAGCAGTACTTC
TRBJ2-5,TRBV6-1,-,-,CASSEGVSSRETQYF,TGTGCCAGCAGTGAGGGAGTTTCGAGTCGTGAGACCCAGTACTTC
TRBJ1-2,TRBV4-3,once,-,CASSQDDGGRYGYTF,TGCGCCAGCAGCCAAGACGACGGGGGAAGATACGGCTACACCTTC
TRBJ1-1,TRBV28,-,-,CASSLANEAFF,TGTGCCAGCAGTTTGGCCAATGAAGCTTTCTTT
TRBJ1-1,TRBV6-5,-,-,CASSYSGGAEAFF,TGTGCCAGCAGTTACTCGGGGGGGGCTGAAGCTTTCTTT
TRBJ1-2,TRBV12-3/TRBV12-4,few,-,CASTKTRRSGYTF,TGTGCCAGCACCAAGACAAGAAGGTCAGGCTACACCTTC
TRBJ2-7,TRBV11-2,-,-,CASSFSRGGQQYF,TGTGCCAGCAGCTTTTCTAGGGGTGGGCAGCAGTACTTC
TRBJ1-4,TRBV21-1,-,-,CASSKGAGPKTNEKLFF,TGTGCCAGCAGCAAAGGAGCAGGCCCGAAAACTAATGAAAAACTGTTTTTT
TRBJ1-3,TRBV27,-,-,CASSLRGTGGNTIYF,TGTGCCAGCAGTTTACGGGGGACGGGTGGAAACACCATATATTTT
TRBJ2-6,TRBV13,-,TRBD2,CASSFPSGSFGANVLTF,TGTGCCAGCAGCTTCCCTAGCGGGAGTTTTGGGGCCAACGTCCTGACTTTC
TRBJ2-1,TRBV2,-,TRBD2,CASRSGRAYNEQFF,TGTGCCAGTCGGAGCGGGAGGGCCTACAATGAGCAGTTCTTC
TRBJ2-1,TRBV4-2,-,TRBD2,CASSSRTSGGRYNEQFF,TGTGCCAGCAGCTCCCGGACTAGCGGGGGGCGGTACAATGAGCAGTTCTTC
TRBJ2-1,TRBV24-1,-,-,CATSPRPGVAYNEQFF,TGTGCCACCAGTCCCCGGCCGGGGGTGGCCTACAATGAGCAGTTCTTC
TRBJ2-2,TRBV2,-,TRBD1,CASSEIQGHTGELFF,TGTGCCAGCAGTGAAATACAGGGGCACACCGGGGAGCTGTTTTTT
TRBJ1-1,TRBV29-1,-,-,CSVGGTEAFF,TGCAGCGTCGGAGGCACTGAAGCTTTCTTT